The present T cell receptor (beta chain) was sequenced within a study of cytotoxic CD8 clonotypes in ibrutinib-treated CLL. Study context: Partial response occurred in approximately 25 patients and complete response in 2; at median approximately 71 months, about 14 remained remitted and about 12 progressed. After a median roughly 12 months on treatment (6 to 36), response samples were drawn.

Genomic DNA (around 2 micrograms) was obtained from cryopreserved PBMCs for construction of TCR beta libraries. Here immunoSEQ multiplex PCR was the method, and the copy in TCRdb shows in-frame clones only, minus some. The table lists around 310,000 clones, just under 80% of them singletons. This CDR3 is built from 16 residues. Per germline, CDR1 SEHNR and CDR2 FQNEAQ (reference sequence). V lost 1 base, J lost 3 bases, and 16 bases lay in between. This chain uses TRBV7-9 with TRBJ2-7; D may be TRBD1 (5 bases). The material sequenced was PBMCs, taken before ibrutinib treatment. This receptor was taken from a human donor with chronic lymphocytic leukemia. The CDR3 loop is CASSLGLVGRNYEQYF. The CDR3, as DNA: TGTGCCAGCAGCTTAGGTCTCGTGGGGCGAAACTACGAGCAGTACTTC.